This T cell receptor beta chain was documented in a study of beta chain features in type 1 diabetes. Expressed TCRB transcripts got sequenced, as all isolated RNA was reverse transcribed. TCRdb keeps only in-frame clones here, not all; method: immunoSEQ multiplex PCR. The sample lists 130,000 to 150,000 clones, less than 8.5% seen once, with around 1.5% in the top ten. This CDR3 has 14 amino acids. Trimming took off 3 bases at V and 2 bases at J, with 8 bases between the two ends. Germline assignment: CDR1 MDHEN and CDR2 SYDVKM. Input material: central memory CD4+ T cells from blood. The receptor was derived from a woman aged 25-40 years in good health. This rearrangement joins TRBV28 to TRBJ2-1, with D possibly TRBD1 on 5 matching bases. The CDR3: CASSLPGPYNEQFF. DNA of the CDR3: TGTGCCAGCAGTTTGCCAGGGCCCTACAATGAGCAGTTCTTC. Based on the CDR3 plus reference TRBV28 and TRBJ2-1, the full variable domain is DVKVTQSSRYLVKRTGEKVFLECVQDMDHENMFWYRQDPGLGLRLIYFSYDVKMKEKGDIPEGYSVSREKKERFSLILESASTNQTSMYLCASSLPGPYNEQFFGPGTRLTVL.